This entry describes one T cell receptor (beta chain). This entry comes from a study of regulatory and conventional T cells in RAG deficiency. The CDR3 runs 18 residues. V dropped 0 bases and J dropped 1 base, with 16 bases sitting between them. The germline V gene encodes CDR1 SGHDN and CDR2 FVKESK. Clones were sequenced by immunoSEQ multiplex PCR, and TCRdb holds only the in-frame ones, with some missing. The repertoire has approximately 12,000 clones, around 94% of them found once; the top ten carry approximately 1.5%. Regulatory T cells were sorted from blood as CD4+ CD25-high CD127-low cells. These data also featured in a second study, about regulatory T cells. That paper notes: Primers: 52 TRBV forward and 13 TRBJ reverse.

V and J are TRBV14 and TRBJ2-1, with D possibly TRBD2 on 6 matching bases. Input material: CD127- CD25+ CD4+ Tregs sorted from blood. The receptor's source is a human donor in good health. The CDR3 sequence is CASSQDPGWRGSYNEQFF. In nucleotides, the CDR3 is TGTGCCAGCAGCCAAGATCCTGGTTGGCGGGGATCCTACAATGAGCAGTTCTTC.